This T cell receptor (beta chain) was sequenced for a study of cytomegalovirus exposure and HLA in healthy donors. PCR used 60 Vbeta primers and 13 Jbeta primers. Sequencing was performed with immunoSEQ multiplex PCR; in TCRdb, only in-frame clones are kept and a portion is missing. Among roughly 250,000 clones listed, 80% were seen once. What was sequenced was PBMCs. This receptor was obtained from a girl aged 2 to 10 in good health and CMV-seronegative.

The CDR3 DNA follows: TGTGCCAGCAACAATCACGGGGGGTCAACTGAAGCTTTCTTT. Encoded protein: CASNNHGGSTEAFF. This sequence joins TRBV6-6 and TRBJ1-1; TRBD1 might be the D (5 bases). Germline V gives CDR1 MNHNY, CDR2 SVGAGI (reference sequence). The CDR3 extends over 14 amino acids. The V and J ends lost 7 bases and 5 bases respectively, with 17 bases between them.